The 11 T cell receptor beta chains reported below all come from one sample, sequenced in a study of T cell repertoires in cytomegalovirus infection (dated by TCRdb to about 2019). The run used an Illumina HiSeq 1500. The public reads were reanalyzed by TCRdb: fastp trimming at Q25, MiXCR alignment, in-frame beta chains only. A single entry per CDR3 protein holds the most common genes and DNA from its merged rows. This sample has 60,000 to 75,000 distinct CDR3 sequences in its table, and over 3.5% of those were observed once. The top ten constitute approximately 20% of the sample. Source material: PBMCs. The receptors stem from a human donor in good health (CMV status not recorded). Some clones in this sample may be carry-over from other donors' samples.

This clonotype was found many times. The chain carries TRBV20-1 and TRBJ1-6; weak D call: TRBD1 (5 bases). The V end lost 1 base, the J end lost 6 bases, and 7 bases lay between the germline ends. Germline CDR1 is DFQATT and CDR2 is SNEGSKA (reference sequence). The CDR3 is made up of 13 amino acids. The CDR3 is CSARGDLNSPLHF. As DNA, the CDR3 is TGCAGTGCTAGAGGGGACCTTAATTCACCCCTCCACTTT.

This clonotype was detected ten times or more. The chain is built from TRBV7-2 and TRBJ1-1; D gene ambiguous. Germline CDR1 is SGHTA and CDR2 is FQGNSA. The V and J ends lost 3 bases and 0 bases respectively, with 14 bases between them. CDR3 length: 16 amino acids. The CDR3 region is CASSFFGRLMNTEAFF. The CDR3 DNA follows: TGTGCCAGCAGCTTTTTCGGGCGACTCATGAACACTGAAGCTTTCTTT.

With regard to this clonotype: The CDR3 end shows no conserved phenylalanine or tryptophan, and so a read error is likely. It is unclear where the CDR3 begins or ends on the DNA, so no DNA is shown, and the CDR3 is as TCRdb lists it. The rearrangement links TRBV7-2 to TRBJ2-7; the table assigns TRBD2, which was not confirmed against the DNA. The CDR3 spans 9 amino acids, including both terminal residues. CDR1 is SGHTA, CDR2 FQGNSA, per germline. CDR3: CASSRTSIN.

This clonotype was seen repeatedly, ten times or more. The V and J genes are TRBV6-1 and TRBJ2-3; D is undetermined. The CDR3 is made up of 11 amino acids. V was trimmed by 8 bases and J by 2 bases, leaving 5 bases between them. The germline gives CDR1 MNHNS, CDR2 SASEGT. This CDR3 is CASGNTDTQYF. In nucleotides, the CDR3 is TGTGCCAGCGGAAACACAGATACGCAGTATTTT.

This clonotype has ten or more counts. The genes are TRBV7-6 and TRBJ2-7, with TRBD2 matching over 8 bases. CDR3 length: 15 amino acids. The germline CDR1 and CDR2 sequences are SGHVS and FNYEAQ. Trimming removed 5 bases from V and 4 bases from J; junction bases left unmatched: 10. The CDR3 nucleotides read TGTGCCAGCAGCGCCAGCGGGAGCAGGTCTTACGAGCAGTACTTC. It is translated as CASSASGSRSYEQYF.

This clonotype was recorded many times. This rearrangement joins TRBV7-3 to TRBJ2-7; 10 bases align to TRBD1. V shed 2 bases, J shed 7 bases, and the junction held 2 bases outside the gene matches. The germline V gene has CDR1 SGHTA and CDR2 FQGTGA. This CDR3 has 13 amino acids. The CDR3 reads CASSLDRGQEQYF. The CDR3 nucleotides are TGTGCCAGCAGCTTAGACAGGGGGCAAGAGCAGTACTTC.

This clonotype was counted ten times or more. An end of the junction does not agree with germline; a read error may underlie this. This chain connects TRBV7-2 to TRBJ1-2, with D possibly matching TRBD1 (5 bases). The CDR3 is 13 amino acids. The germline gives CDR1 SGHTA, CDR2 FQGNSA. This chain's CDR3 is CASSLARQGGYTF. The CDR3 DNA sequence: TGTGCCAGCAGCCTAGCAAGGCAGGGAGGCTACACCTTC.

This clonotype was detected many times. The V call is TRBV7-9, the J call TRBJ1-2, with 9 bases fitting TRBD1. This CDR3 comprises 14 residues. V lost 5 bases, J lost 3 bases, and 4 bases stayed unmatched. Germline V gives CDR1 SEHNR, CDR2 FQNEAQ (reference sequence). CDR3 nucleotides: TGTGCCAGCAGCCTGGGGACAGGGCACTATGGCTACACCTTC. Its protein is CASSLGTGHYGYTF.

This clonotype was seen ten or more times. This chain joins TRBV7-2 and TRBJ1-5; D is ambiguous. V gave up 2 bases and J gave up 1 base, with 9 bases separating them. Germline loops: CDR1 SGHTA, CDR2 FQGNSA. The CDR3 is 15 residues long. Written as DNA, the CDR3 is TGTGCCAGCAGCTTAATTGGCGGGAGCAATCAGCCCCAGCATTTT. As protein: CASSLIGGSNQPQHF.

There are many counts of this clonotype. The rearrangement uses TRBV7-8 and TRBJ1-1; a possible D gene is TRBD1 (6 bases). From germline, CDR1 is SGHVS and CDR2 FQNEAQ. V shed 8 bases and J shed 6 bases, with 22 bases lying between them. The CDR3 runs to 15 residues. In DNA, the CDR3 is TGTGCCAGCTCACTTCGGGGGGCTGTGAAATCTGAAGCTTTCTTT. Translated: CASSLRGAVKSEAFF. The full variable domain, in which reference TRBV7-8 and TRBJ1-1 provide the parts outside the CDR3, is GAGVSQSPRYKVAKRGQDVALRCDPISGHVSLFWYQQALGQGPEFLTYFQNEAQLDKSGLPSDRFFAERPEGSVSTLKIQRTQQEDSAVYLCASSLRGAVKSEAFFGQGTRLTVV.

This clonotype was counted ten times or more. The DNA for the CDR3 is TGTGCCAGCAGTCGACACGGGGAGCTGTTTTTT. The encoded protein is CASSRHGELFF. This chain uses TRBV6-2 or TRBV6-3 with TRBJ2-2; D not resolved. This CDR3 is 11 amino acids long. The V gene's germline CDR1 is MNHEY and CDR2 SVGEGT. The V end was cut by 5 bases, the J end by 7 bases, with 5 bases between.